This T cell receptor (beta chain) was captured in a study of blood T cell repertoires in COVID-19. Study details: COVID-19 samples from acute and convalescent phases originated in the United States, Italy and Spain. Sources were T cells, B-cell-depleted T cells, or PBMCs; the material itself was cDNA or gDNA.

This CDR3 region has 17 residues. V gave up 4 bases and J gave up 8 bases, with 27 bases separating them. Per the authors' pipeline: From reference gene primer amplification, estimates of nucleated cell counts were derived. Some clones are missing from TCRdb's copy, which holds only in-frame ones; the method was immunoSEQ multiplex PCR. The V and J calls and clone size come from that table; D and trimming were worked out from the DNA. The sample contains 100,000 to 150,000 clones, 88% of which appear only once. Sequenced input: peripheral blood. J is TRBJ1-2 and V is TRBV5-3; D not certain. TRBV5-3 is annotated as an ORF whose role is uncertain. The TCR originated in a man aged 50 to 60 with acute or convalescent COVID-19. The CDR3 loop is CARSPTPGGDLRRGYTF. In nucleotides, the CDR3 is TGTGCCAGAAGCCCCACCCCAGGCGGGGATCTCCGCCGAGGCTACACCTTC.